This T cell receptor beta chain appears in the sequencing data of a study of cytomegalovirus exposure and HLA in healthy donors. Study as a whole: Most donors, around 81% of over 300 genotyped, fell in the Caucasian-associated ancestry cluster. Study outcomes and limitations: As confirmed in vitro, a few CMV-associated chains were specific for CMV antigens. Sequencing probably produced one cluster of sequence variants that were highly shared. TCR beta chains numbering 150 to 200 were designated cytomegalovirus-associated.

As for this clone: The target antigen is unknown.

The PCR was carried out with 60 Vbeta primers and 13 Jbeta primers. Only in-frame clones appear in the TCRdb table, and some are missing; sequencing was by immunoSEQ multiplex PCR. The sample consists of tens of thousands of clones, 55% to 70% of them appearing once. This sequence was found in a woman aged 45-65 years in good health and CMV-seropositive. Sequencing input: PBMCs.

The CDR3 bases are TGTGCCTGGAGTGTATCCCTTCAGGGCTCAACTAATGAAAAACTGTTTTTT. Its protein is CAWSVSLQGSTNEKLFF. This sequence joins TRBV30 and TRBJ1-4, with D possibly matching TRBD1 (5 bases). CDR1 is GTSNPN, CDR2 SVGIG, per germline (reference sequence). The CDR3 contains 17 residues. V was shortened by 0 bases and J by 0 bases, with 14 bases between the two germline ends.